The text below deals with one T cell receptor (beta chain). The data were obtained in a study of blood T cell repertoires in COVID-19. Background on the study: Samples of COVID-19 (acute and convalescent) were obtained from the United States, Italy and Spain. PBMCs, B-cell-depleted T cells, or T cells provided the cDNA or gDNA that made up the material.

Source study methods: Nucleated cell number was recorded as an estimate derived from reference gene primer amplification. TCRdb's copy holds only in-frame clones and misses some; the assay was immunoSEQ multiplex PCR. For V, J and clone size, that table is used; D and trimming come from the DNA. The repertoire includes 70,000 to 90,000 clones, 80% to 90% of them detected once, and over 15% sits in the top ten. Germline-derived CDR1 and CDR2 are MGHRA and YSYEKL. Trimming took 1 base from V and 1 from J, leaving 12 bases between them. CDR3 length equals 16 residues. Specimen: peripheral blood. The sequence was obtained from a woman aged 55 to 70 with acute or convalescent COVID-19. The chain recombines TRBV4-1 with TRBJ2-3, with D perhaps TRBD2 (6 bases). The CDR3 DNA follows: TGCGCCAGCAGCCAAGTCGTCGGGGGACGCACAGATACGCAGTATTTT. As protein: CASSQVVGGRTDTQYF.